This TCR beta chain was captured in a study of blood T cell repertoires in COVID-19. Study summary: COVID-19 samples from acute and convalescent phases originated in the United States, Italy and Spain. The analysed material was cDNA or gDNA that came from T cells, B-cell-depleted T cells, or PBMCs.

Exposed participants came across a COVID-19 case within 2 weeks before study entry. Germline-derived CDR1 and CDR2 are GTSNPN and SVGIG (reference sequence). The V gene lost 0 bases and the J gene lost 8 bases, with 5 bases spanning the gap. The length of the CDR3 is 11 residues. Authors' data handling: The assay estimated nucleated cells by amplifying reference gene primers. Only in-frame clones appear in the TCRdb table, and some are missing; sequencing was by immunoSEQ multiplex PCR. V and J calls plus clone size are reproduced from that table; the DNA served to infer D and trimming. The sample holds some 360,000 clones, 88% seen once.

Sequenced: PBMCs or T cells enriched from blood (not recorded which). This chain joins TRBV30 and TRBJ2-1; D unresolved. This TCR derives from a woman in her twenties or thirties who had been exposed to COVID-19. The CDR3 nucleotides are TGTGCCTGGAGTGTTTTCGATGAGCAGTTCTTC. It encodes CAWSVFDEQFF. Using reference TRBV30 and TRBJ2-1 for the parts outside the CDR3, the full variable domain is SQTIHQWPATLVQPVGSPLSLECTVEGTSNPNLYWYRQAAGRGLQLLFYSVGIGQISSEVPQNLSASRPQDRQFILSSKKLLLSDSGFYLCAWSVFDEQFFGPGTRLTVL.